Below, 10 T cell receptor beta chains from the same sample are listed, as sequenced in a study of blood T cell repertoires in COVID-19. The protocol was immunoSEQ multiplex PCR, while the TCRdb copy is restricted to in-frame clones and leaves out a portion. The sample lists 93,000 or so clones, around 88% occurring once. The sequenced sample consisted of peripheral blood. The receptor source for this set is a human donor in a cohort sampled during active COVID-19.

J is TRBJ1-1 and V is TRBV7-9; a weak D match, TRBD1 (5 bases). The CDR3 is 15 amino acids. V lost 2 bases and J 0 bases, leaving 10 bases between the germline ends. The V gene's germline CDR1 is SEHNR and CDR2 FQNEAQ (reference sequence). The CDR3 region is CASSLRQQMNTEAFF. CDR3 nucleotide sequence: TGTGCCAGCAGCTTAAGACAGCAGATGAACACTGAAGCTTTCTTT.

V and J are TRBV5-1 and TRBJ2-1; TRBD2 aligns across 10 bases. Trimming took 0 bases from V and 8 from J; bases not matched to a gene: 8. CDR3 length: 16 amino acids. Germline lookup yields CDR1 SGHRS and CDR2 YFSETQ. CDR3: CASSLDLAGEGYEQFF. In DNA, the CDR3 is TGCGCCAGCAGCTTGGACCTAGCGGGAGAAGGTTATGAGCAGTTCTTC.

In its sample, this clone was seen once. The CDR3 sequence: CASSDTFGGRATDTQYF. The CDR3 DNA is TGCGCCAGCAGCGATACCTTTGGCGGGAGGGCCACAGATACGCAGTATTTT. The chain employs TRBV5-1 and TRBJ2-3, with 9 bases that match TRBD2. The CDR3 loop spans 17 amino acids. CDR1 and CDR2 from the germline V gene are SGHRS and YFSETQ. The trim removed 4 bases at V and 2 bases at J, leaving 11 bases unmatched.

This clone was seen a handful of times. The rearrangement links TRBV10-2 to TRBJ1-6; 7 bases line up with TRBD1. The length of the CDR3 is 15 residues. Germline CDR1 reads WSHSY; CDR2 reads SAAADI. Trimming cost V 4 bases and J 6 bases; bases outside gene matches: 6. This CDR3 reads CASSASDRINSPLHF. CDR3 nucleotide sequence: TGCGCCAGCAGTGCGTCGGACAGGATTAATTCACCCCTCCACTTT.

The gene calls are TRBV7-3 and TRBJ2-1, with D unclear. CDR3 length: 14 amino acids. Germline V gene lookup returns CDR1 SGHTA and CDR2 FQGTGA. V gave up 1 base and J gave up 5 bases, with 9 bases separating them. The CDR3 bases are TGTGCCAGCAGCTTAAGCCGGGTAAACAATGAGCAGTTCTTC. Its translation is CASSLSRVNNEQFF.

This sequence joins TRBV11-3 and TRBJ2-7, with 13 bases aligning to TRBD2. The CDR3 is 18 amino acids. The trim removed 3 bases at V and 5 bases at J, leaving 13 bases unmatched. The germline V gene encodes CDR1 SGHNT and CDR2 YENEEA. The CDR3: CASSLGTSGIPEVNEQYF. The CDR3 coding sequence is TGTGCCAGCAGCTTGGGGACTAGCGGGATACCAGAAGTCAACGAGCAGTACTTC.

CDR3 nucleotides: TGTGCCAGCAATGAGGCAGGGCTCTTCTCCTACGAGCAGTACTTC. Translated: CASNEAGLFSYEQYF. The chain recombines TRBV28 with TRBJ2-7; D perhaps matches TRBD1 (5 bases). V was cut by 7 bases and J by 0 bases, with 16 bases left in between. This CDR3 has 15 amino acids. The germline CDR1 and CDR2 sequences are MDHEN and SYDVKM.

The V and J genes are TRBV12-5 and TRBJ2-1; 7 bases map to TRBD1. The CDR3 runs to 14 residues. Per germline, CDR1 LGHNT and CDR2 FRNRAP. Trimming took 1 base from V and 10 from J; bases not matched to a gene: 7. CDR3 DNA: TGTGCTAGTGGTTTGGACCTCCGGGACAGCGAGCAGTTCTTC. This translates into CASGLDLRDSEQFF.

This chain connects TRBV29-1 to TRBJ2-7; D perhaps matches TRBD1 (5 bases). CDR3 length: 13 residues. V was trimmed by 2 bases and J by 5 bases, leaving 13 bases between them. Germline CDR1 is SQVTM and CDR2 is ANQGSEA. CDR3 protein: CSVETQGLDEQYF. CDR3 bases: TGCAGCGTTGAAACTCAGGGTCTCGACGAGCAGTACTTC.

This chain joins TRBV5-1 and TRBJ2-3, with TRBD2 identical over 15 bases. V was pared by 4 bases and J by 6 bases, with 6 bases of the junction left unmatched. The CDR3 consists of 16 residues. The V gene's germline CDR1 is SGHRS and CDR2 YFSETQ. For the CDR3, the DNA is TGCGCCAGCAGCCGGGGACTAGCGGGGGGAGGTGATACGCAGTATTTT. The encoded protein is CASSRGLAGGGDTQYF.